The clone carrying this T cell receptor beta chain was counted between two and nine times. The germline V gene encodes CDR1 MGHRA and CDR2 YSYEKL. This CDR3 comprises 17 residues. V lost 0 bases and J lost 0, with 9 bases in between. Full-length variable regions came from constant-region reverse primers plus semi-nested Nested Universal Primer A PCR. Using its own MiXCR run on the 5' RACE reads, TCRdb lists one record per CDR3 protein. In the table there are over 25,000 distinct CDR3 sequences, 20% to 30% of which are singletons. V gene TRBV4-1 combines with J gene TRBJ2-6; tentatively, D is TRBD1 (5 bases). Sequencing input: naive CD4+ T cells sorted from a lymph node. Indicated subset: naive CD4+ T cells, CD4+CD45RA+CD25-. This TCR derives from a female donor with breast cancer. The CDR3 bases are TGCGCCAGCAGCCAAGAAAGCAGGGTCTCTGGGGCCAACGTCCTGACTTTC. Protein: CASSQESRVSGANVLTF.